This T cell receptor beta chain originates from a study of beta chain features in type 1 diabetes. General study findings and limits: A moderate, significant TCRB CDR3 shortening appeared in type 1 diabetes across four CD4+ subsets.

cDNA synthesis used the whole RNA isolate, giving expressed TCRB sequences. Profiled with immunoSEQ multiplex PCR; TCRdb holds only in-frame clones, not every one. The sample holds 200,000 to 250,000 clones, roughly 16% seen once. Trimming pared 1 base from V and 6 bases from J, leaving 6 bases between. The CDR3 runs 12 residues. The germline gives CDR1 SGHRS, CDR2 YFSETQ. On this clone: Its cognate antigen is unknown.

This rearrangement joins TRBV5-1 to TRBJ2-3; D is undetermined. The source of this sequence is a man aged 25-45 years with type 1 diabetes. The sample was naive CD4+ T cells from blood. The CDR3 nucleotides read TGCGCCAGCAGCTTGAATTACGATACGCAGTATTTT. The encoded protein is CASSLNYDTQYF.